The clone carrying this T cell receptor beta chain has a single count. The record originates from a study of blood T cell repertoires in COVID-19. The wider study: Italy, Spain and the United States were the sources of the convalescent and acute COVID-19 samples.

Generated by immunoSEQ multiplex PCR, the TCRdb table keeps only in-frame clones and is missing some. The data hold approximately 220,000 clones, with roughly 85% observed a single time. The CDR3 sequence is 14 residues long. V shed 6 bases and J shed 4 bases, with 16 bases lying between them. Germline V gives CDR1 MDHEN, CDR2 SYDVKM. V usage is TRBV28 and J usage is TRBJ2-7; possibly TRBD1 for D (6 bases). The TCR originated in a woman aged 40 to 50 who had been exposed to COVID-19. Sequencing was performed on PBMCs or T cells enriched from blood (not recorded which). DNA of the CDR3: TGTGCCAGCAGCTCCGGACAGTTTAAGTACGAGCAGTACTTC. Its protein product is CASSSGQFKYEQYF.